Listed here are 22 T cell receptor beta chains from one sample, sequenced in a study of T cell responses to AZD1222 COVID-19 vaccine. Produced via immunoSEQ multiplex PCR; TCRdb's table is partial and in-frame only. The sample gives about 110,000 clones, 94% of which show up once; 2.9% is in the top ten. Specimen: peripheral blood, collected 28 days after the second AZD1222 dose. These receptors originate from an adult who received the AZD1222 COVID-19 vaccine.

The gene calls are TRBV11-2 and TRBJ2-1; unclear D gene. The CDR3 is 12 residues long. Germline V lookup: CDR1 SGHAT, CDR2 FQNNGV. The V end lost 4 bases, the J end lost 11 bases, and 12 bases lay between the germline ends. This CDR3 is CASSSQTGKQFF. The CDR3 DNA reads TGTGCCAGCAGCTCTCAGACCGGTAAGCAGTTCTTC.

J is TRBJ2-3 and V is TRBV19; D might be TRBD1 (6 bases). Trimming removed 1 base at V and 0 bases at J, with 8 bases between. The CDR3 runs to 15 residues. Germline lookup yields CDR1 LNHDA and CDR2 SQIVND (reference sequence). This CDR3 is CASSIGTASTDTQYF. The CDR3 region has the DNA TGTGCCAGTAGTATAGGGACAGCTAGCACAGATACGCAGTATTTT.

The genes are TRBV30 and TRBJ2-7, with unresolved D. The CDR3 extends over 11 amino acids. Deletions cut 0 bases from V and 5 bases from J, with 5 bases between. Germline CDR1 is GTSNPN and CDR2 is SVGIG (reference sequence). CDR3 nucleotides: TGTGCCTGGAGTGTAACCCACGAGCAGTACTTC. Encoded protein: CAWSVTHEQYF.

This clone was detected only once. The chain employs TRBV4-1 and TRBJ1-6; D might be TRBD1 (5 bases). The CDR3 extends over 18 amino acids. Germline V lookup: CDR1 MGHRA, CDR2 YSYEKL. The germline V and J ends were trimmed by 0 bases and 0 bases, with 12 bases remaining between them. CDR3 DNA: TGCGCCAGCAGCCAAGAGGGGCCCATAGGCTCCTATAATTCACCCCTCCACTTT. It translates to CASSQEGPIGSYNSPLHF.

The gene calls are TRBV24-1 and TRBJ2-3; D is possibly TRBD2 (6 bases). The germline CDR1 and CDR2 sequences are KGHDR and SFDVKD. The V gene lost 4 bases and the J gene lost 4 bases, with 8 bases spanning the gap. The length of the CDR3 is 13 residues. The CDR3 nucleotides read TGTGCCACCAGTGACGGAGGGGCAGATACGCAGTATTTT. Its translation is CATSDGGADTQYF.

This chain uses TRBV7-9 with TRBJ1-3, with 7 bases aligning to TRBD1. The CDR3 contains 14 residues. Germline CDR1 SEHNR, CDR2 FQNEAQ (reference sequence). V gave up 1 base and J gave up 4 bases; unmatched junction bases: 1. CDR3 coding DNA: TGTGCCAGCAGCTTAGAAGGGGGCGGAAACACCATATATTTT. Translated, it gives CASSLEGGGNTIYF.

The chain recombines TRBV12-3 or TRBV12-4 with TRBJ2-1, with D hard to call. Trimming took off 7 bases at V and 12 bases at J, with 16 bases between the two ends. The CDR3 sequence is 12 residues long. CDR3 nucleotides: TGTGCCAGCACAAGGGCCGGACGGCCGCAGTTCTTC. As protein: CASTRAGRPQFF.

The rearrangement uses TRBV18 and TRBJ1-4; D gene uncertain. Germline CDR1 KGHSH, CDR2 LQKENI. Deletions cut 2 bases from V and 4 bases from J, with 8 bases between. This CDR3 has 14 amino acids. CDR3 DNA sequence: TGTGCCAGCTCACCAGAGTCTGGTAATGAAAAACTGTTTTTT. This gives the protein CASSPESGNEKLFF.

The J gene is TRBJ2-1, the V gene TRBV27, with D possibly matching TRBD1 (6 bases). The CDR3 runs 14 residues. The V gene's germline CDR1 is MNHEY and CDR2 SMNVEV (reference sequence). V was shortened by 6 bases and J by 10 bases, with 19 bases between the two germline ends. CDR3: CASSAGQPAEEQFF. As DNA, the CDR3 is TGTGCCAGCAGCGCAGGACAGCCGGCCGAAGAGCAGTTCTTC.

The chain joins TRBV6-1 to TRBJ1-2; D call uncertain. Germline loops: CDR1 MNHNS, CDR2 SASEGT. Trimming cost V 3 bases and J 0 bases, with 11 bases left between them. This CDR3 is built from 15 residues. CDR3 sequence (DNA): TGTGCCAGCAGTGAGGGCCTCTTAGCTAACTATGGCTACACCTTC. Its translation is CASSEGLLANYGYTF.

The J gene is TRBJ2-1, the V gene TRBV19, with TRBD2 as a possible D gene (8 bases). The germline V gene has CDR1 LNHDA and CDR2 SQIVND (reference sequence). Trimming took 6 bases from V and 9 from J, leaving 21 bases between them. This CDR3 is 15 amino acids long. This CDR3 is CASSSGGAGDSEQFF. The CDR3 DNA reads TGTGCCAGTAGCTCCGGGGGGGCCGGGGACAGTGAGCAGTTCTTC.

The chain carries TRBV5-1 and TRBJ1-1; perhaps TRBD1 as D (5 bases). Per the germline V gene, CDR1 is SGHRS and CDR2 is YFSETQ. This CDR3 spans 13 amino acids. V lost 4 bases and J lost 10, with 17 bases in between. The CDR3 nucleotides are TGCGCCAGCAGCGGGGACGGATCTATTTCAGCTTTCTTT. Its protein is CASSGDGSISAFF.

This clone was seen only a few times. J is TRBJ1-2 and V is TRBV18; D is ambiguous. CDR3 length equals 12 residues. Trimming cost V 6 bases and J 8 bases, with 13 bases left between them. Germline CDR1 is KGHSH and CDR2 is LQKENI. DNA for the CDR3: TGTGCCAGCTCCCCCGACATGGGCGGCTACACCTTC. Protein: CASSPDMGGYTF.

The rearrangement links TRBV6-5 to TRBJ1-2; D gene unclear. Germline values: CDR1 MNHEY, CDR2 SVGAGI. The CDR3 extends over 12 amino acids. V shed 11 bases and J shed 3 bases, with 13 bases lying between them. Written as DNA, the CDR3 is TGTGCCTGCTCGCGGGTATACTATGGCTACACCTTC. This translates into CACSRVYYGYTF.

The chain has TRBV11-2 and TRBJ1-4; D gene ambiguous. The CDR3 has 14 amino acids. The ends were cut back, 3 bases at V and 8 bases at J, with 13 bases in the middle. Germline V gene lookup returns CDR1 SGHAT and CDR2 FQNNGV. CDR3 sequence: CASSLSPVEEKLFF. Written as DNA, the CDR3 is TGTGCCAGCAGCTTGAGTCCGGTGGAGGAAAAACTGTTTTTT.

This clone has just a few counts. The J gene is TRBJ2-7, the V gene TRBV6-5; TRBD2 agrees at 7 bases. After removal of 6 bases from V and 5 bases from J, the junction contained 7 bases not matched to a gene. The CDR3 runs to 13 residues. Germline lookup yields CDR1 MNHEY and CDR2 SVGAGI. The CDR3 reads CASRGQAGDEQYF. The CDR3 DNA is TGTGCCAGCAGGGGGCAGGCGGGAGACGAGCAGTACTTC.

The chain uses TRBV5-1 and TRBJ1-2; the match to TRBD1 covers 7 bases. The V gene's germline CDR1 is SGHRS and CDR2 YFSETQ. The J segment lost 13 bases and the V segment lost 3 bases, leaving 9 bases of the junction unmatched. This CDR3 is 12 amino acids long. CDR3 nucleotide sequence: TGCGCCAGCAGCTGGACCGGGACAGCACGCACCTTC. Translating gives CASSWTGTARTF. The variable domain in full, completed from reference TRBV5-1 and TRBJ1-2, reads KAGVTQTPRYLIKTRGQQVTLSCSPISGHRSVSWYQQTPGQGLQFLFEYFSETQRNKGNFPGRFSGRQFSNSRSEMNVSTLELGDSALYLCASSWTGTARTFGSGTRLTVV.

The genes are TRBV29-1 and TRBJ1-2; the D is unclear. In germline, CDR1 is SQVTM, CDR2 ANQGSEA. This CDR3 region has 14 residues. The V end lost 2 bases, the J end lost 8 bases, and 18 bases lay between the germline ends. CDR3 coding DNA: TGCAGCGTTGAAAACCTGGGGAGGGTAAAGGGCTACACCTTC. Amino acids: CSVENLGRVKGYTF.

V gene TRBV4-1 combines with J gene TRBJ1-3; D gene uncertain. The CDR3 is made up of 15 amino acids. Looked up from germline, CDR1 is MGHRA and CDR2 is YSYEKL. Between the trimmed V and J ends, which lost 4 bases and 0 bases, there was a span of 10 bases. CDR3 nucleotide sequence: TGCGCCAGCAGCCGAGAGCGGAGCTCTGGAAACACCATATATTTT. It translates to CASSRERSSGNTIYF.

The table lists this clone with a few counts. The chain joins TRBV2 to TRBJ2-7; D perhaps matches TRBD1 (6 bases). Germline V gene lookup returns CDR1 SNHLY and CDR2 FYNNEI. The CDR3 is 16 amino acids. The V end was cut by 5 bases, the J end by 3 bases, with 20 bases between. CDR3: CASSTTPGQADYEQYF. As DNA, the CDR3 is TGTGCCAGCAGTACTACCCCGGGACAAGCTGACTACGAGCAGTACTTC. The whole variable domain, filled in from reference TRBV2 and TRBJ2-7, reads EPEVTQTPSHQVTQMGQEVILRCVPISNHLYFYWYRQILGQKVEFLVSFYNNEISEKSEIFDDQFSVERPDGSNFTLKIRSTKLEDSAMYFCASSTTPGQADYEQYFGPGTRLTVT.

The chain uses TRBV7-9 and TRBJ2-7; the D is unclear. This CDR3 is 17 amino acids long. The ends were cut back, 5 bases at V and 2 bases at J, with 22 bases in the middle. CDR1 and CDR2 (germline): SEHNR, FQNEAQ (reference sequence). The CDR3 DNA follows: TGTGCCAGCAGCCAAGGAACCCCGGGTACGATAACCTACGAGCAGTACTTC. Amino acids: CASSQGTPGTITYEQYF.

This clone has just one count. This CDR3 reads CASSPTKDRNQPQHF. CDR3 DNA: TGTGCCAGCTCACCAACGAAGGACAGGAATCAGCCCCAGCATTTT. V and J are TRBV18 and TRBJ1-5; 7 nucleotides line up with TRBD1. The CDR3 is 15 residues long. The germline CDR1 and CDR2 sequences are KGHSH and LQKENI. Trimming took 2 bases from V and 4 from J; bases not matched to a gene: 5.